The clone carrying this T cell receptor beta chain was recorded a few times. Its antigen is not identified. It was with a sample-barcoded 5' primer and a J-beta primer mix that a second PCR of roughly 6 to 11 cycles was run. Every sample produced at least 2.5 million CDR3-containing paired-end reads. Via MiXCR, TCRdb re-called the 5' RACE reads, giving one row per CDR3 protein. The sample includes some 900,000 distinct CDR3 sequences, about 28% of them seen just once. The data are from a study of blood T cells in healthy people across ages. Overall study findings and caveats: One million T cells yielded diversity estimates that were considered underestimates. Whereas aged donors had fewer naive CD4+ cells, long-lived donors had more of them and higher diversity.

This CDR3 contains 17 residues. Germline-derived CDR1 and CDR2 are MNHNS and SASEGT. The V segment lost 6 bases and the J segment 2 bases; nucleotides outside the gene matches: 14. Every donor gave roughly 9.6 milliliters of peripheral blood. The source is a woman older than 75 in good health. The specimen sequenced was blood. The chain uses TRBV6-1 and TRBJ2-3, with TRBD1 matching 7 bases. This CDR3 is CASREIKTGDLTDTQYF. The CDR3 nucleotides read TGTGCCAGCAGAGAGATTAAAACAGGGGACCTCACAGATACGCAGTATTTT.